One and the same sample provided the 2 T cell receptor beta chains below, sequenced in a study of blood T cell repertoires in COVID-19. Assay used: immunoSEQ multiplex PCR; TCRdb lists only in-frame clones, some missing. The repertoire includes some 520,000 clones, nearly 90% of them detected once, and over 0.7% sits in the top ten. The sample comprised peripheral blood. Receptors were obtained from a man younger than 35 with COVID-19, enrolled during active disease.

This rearrangement joins TRBV6-5 to TRBJ1-1; 10 nucleotides match TRBD1. J lost 5 bases, V lost 5 bases, and 5 bases had no gene match. The CDR3 is 14 amino acids. CDR1 is MNHEY and CDR2 is SVGAGI in the germline V gene. This CDR3 is CASSHDRGQTEAFF. DNA for the CDR3: TGTGCCAGCAGTCACGACAGGGGGCAAACTGAAGCTTTCTTT.

The V and J genes are TRBV12-2 and TRBJ2-2; the tabulated D call, TRBD2, remains unverified against the DNA. TRBV12-2 is a documented pseudogene. CDR3 size: 19 residues. As DNA, the CDR3 is TGTGCAAGTCGCTTAGCCTCAACCCGGACTAGCTGGAACACCGGGGAGCTGTTTTTT. Translated: CASRLASTRTSWNTGELFF.